Each of the 17 T cell receptor beta chains below was sequenced from the same sample in a study of CD8+ T cells in alopecia areata. Treatment in this sample: oral pan-JAK inhibitor, 5-10 mg twice daily. As the sequencing template, cDNA was produced by extracting RNA and reverse transcribing it. Sequencing was performed with immunoSEQ multiplex PCR; in TCRdb, only in-frame clones are kept and a portion is missing. The top ten hold 1% to 1.5% of the sample, which has hundreds of thousands of clones, over 60% seen once. The input for sequencing was CD4+ T cells sorted from blood, taken at roughly week 45, from a patient treated with tofacitinib. These receptors all stem from a human donor with alopecia areata.

The rearrangement links TRBV25-1 to TRBJ2-5; 10 bases agree with TRBD2. The V gene's germline CDR1 is MGHDK and CDR2 SYGVNS. This CDR3 spans 12 amino acids. J gave up 4 bases and V 10 bases, and 3 bases lay outside the gene matches. CDR3 sequence (DNA): TGTGCCACCCGGACTAGCGGAGAGACCCAGTACTTC. This encodes CATRTSGETQYF.

This clone was found a few times. J is TRBJ1-1 and V is TRBV29-1; perhaps TRBD1 as D (6 bases). V was trimmed by 7 bases and J by 4 bases, leaving 16 bases between them. This CDR3 spans 13 amino acids. Germline assignment: CDR1 SQVTM and CDR2 ANQGSEA. The CDR3 loop reads CSGYRDIGTEAFF. In nucleotides, the CDR3 is TGCAGCGGATACAGGGATATAGGCACTGAAGCTTTCTTT.

This clone has more than one count but fewer than ten. The chain employs TRBV9 and TRBJ2-5, with a tentative D call TRBD1 (6 bases). V gave up 0 bases and J gave up 2 bases, with 11 bases separating them. Per germline, CDR1 SGDLS and CDR2 YYNGEE. The CDR3 runs 15 residues. The CDR3 here is CASSVGGGTQETQYF. The CDR3 nucleotides read TGTGCCAGCAGCGTAGGAGGGGGAACTCAAGAGACCCAGTACTTC. Full variable domain (missing parts from reference TRBV9 and TRBJ2-5): DSGVTQTPKHLITATGQRVTLRCSPRSGDLSVYWYQQSLDQGLQFLIQYYNGEERAKGNILERFSAQQFPDLHSELNLSSLELGDSALYFCASSVGGGTQETQYFGPGTRLLVL.

The V gene is TRBV5-1, the J gene TRBJ2-2, with 9 bases aligning to TRBD2. CDR1 SGHRS and CDR2 YFSETQ come from the germline V gene. Losses at the gene ends were 2 bases for V and 0 bases for J; bases not matched to a gene: 8. The length of the CDR3 is 18 residues. Here the CDR3 reads CASSLKERGAANTGELFF. Here the CDR3 DNA reads TGCGCCAGCAGCTTAAAGGAGCGGGGGGCCGCGAACACCGGGGAGCTGTTTTTT.

The CDR3 region is CASSGPDSMSEQYF. The CDR3 DNA reads TGTGCCAGCAGCGGACCGGACTCCATGAGCGAGCAGTACTTC. The chain has TRBV9 and TRBJ2-7, with a weak D call TRBD2 (5 bases). Germline CDR1 SGDLS, CDR2 YYNGEE. The CDR3 is made up of 14 amino acids. V was cut by 3 bases and J by 6 bases, with 16 bases left in between.

The gene calls are TRBV11-1 and TRBJ1-1; no definite D call. Germline V gene lookup returns CDR1 SGHAT and CDR2 FQDESV (reference sequence). This CDR3 is built from 14 residues. V lost 2 bases, J lost 4 bases, and 11 bases lay in between. The CDR3 region has the DNA TGTGCCAGCAGCTTATTAGAGGTGGGCACTGAAGCTTTCTTT. This translates into CASSLLEVGTEAFF.

For the CDR3, the DNA is TGCAGCGTTTTCTTCCGACCGGAGGCCTCTGAAGCTTTCTTT. It yields the protein CSVFFRPEASEAFF. The V gene is TRBV29-1, the J gene TRBJ1-1, with unresolved D. The CDR3 is 14 amino acids. The ends were cut back, 5 bases at V and 6 bases at J, with 19 bases in the middle. The germline CDR1 and CDR2 sequences are SQVTM and ANQGSEA.

The V call is TRBV5-6, the J call TRBJ2-5, with 11 bases lining up with TRBD2. CDR1 is SGHDT, CDR2 YYEEEE, per germline. There are 17 residues in the CDR3. After removal of 5 bases from V and 2 bases from J, the junction contained 11 bases not matched to a gene. This CDR3 reads CASSITTSGVIQETQYF. CDR3 in DNA: TGTGCCAGCAGTATCACGACTAGCGGGGTGATACAAGAGACCCAGTACTTC.

The chain combines TRBV5-6 with TRBJ1-2, with D unclear. Germline CDR1 is SGHDT and CDR2 is YYEEEE. The CDR3 totals 12 residues. V lost 4 bases, J lost 6 bases, and 10 bases lay in between. CDR3 amino acids: CASSPGQDGYTF. CDR3 DNA: TGTGCCAGCAGCCCCGGGCAGGATGGCTACACCTTC.

The chain employs TRBV27 and TRBJ1-1; D not certain. Germline loops: CDR1 MNHEY, CDR2 SMNVEV (reference sequence). There are 16 residues in the CDR3. V gave up 3 bases and J gave up 3 bases, with 17 bases separating them. The chain's CDR3 is CASSFRREGGYTEAFF. The CDR3 region has the DNA TGTGCCAGCAGTTTTAGACGGGAGGGCGGTTACACTGAAGCTTTCTTT.

This rearrangement joins TRBV4-3 to TRBJ1-2, with D perhaps TRBD1 (5 bases). V lost 1 base, J lost 2 bases, and 11 bases lay in between. Germline loops: CDR1 LGHNA, CDR2 YSLEER. The CDR3 is 15 amino acids. This CDR3 reads CASSQGGASNYGYTF. Here the CDR3 DNA reads TGCGCCAGCAGCCAAGGGGGCGCGTCAAACTATGGCTACACCTTC.

The rearrangement uses TRBV7-2 and TRBJ2-1, with 8 bases identical to TRBD2. Germline trimming cut 2 bases from V and 8 bases from J; bases unmatched to any gene: 8. Germline lookup yields CDR1 SGHTA and CDR2 FQGNSA. The CDR3 length is 15 residues. The CDR3 protein is CASSLFVGGADEQFF. CDR3 nucleotides: TGTGCCAGCAGCTTATTTGTCGGGGGGGCGGATGAGCAGTTCTTC.

The chain uses TRBV7-9 and TRBJ1-2; D ambiguous. The CDR3 consists of 13 residues. Trimming took 6 bases from V and 7 from J, leaving 15 bases between them. Germline V gene lookup returns CDR1 SEHNR and CDR2 FQNEAQ (reference sequence). Here the CDR3 DNA reads TGTGCCAGCAGTTCGGACGGGGTTTTTGGCTACACCTTC. Amino acid sequence: CASSSDGVFGYTF. The full variable domain, its missing parts supplied by reference TRBV7-9 and TRBJ1-2, is DTGVSQNPRHKITKRGQNVTFRCDPISEHNRLYWYRQTLGQGPEFLTYFQNEAQLEKSRLLSDRFSAERPKGSFSTLEIQRTEQGDSAMYLCASSSDGVFGYTFGSGTRLTVV.

The chain carries TRBV30 and TRBJ2-2, with D maybe TRBD1 (6 bases). The V gene's germline CDR1 is GTSNPN and CDR2 SVGIG (reference sequence). Trimming took off 1 base at V and 1 base at J, with 7 bases between the two ends. The length of the CDR3 is 14 residues. DNA of the CDR3: TGTGCCTGGAGTGCGGACAGGAACACCGGGGAGCTGTTTTTT. As protein: CAWSADRNTGELFF. The variable domain in full, completed from reference TRBV30 and TRBJ2-2, reads SQTIHQWPATLVQPVGSPLSLECTVEGTSNPNLYWYRQAAGRGLQLLFYSVGIGQISSEVPQNLSASRPQDRQFILSSKKLLLSDSGFYLCAWSADRNTGELFFGEGSRLTVL.

This sequence joins TRBV10-2 and TRBJ1-6; no clear D. Trimming cost V 0 bases and J 10 bases, with 10 bases left between them. CDR3 size: 14 residues. The germline CDR1 and CDR2 sequences are WSHSY and SAAADI. CDR3 bases: TGCGCCAGCAGTGAGTCGAGTGGAGCCTCACCCCTCCACTTT. Translated, it gives CASSESSGASPLHF.

This chain links TRBV2 with TRBJ2-7; 7 nucleotides agree with TRBD1. Germline V gene data show CDR1 as SNHLY and CDR2 as FYNNEI. The CDR3 runs to 15 residues. Losses at the gene ends were 8 bases for V and 0 bases for J; bases not matched to a gene: 10. CDR3 nucleotide sequence: TGTGCCAGCTACTCGGGACAGTCGAGCTCCTACGAGCAGTACTTC. It specifies CASYSGQSSSYEQYF.

The chain recombines TRBV2 with TRBJ1-2; D is unresolved. This CDR3 is built from 13 residues. V was shortened by 7 bases and J by 1 base, with 10 bases between the two germline ends. CDR1 is SNHLY, CDR2 FYNNEI, per germline. DNA of the CDR3: TGTGCCAGCATTGATAAGCTTAACTATGGCTACACCTTC. Its protein product is CASIDKLNYGYTF. Full variable domain (remainder filled in from reference TRBV2 and TRBJ1-2): EPEVTQTPSHQVTQMGQEVILRCVPISNHLYFYWYRQILGQKVEFLVSFYNNEISEKSEIFDDQFSVERPDGSNFTLKIRSTKLEDSAMYFCASIDKLNYGYTFGSGTRLTVV.